The source of this T cell receptor (beta chain) is a study of T cells in Graves' hyperthyroidism and ophthalmopathy. This clonotype was seen many times. There were TCR beta CDR3 regions amplified from RNA transcripts. The primer set for the first-round RT-PCR of the TCR CDR3 was HTBI. TCRdb independently ran MiXCR on the multiplex PCR reads; one entry per CDR3 protein. The sample lists around 300,000 distinct CDR3 sequences; roughly an eighth were seen once. Pregnant or lactating patients were excluded, as were those with uncontrolled infection or other autoimmune disease. This CDR3 contains 13 residues. CDR1 is SGHRS, CDR2 YFSETQ, per germline. Trimming removed 0 bases at V and 4 bases at J, with 8 bases between.

The sequenced sample was blood. The TCR originated in a woman aged 40 to 50 with Graves' hyperthyroidism. The chain recombines TRBV5-1 with TRBJ2-7; tentatively, D is TRBD2 (6 bases). As DNA, the CDR3 is TGCGCCAGCAGCTTGGTAGCGGAATACGAGCAGTACTTC. Translated: CASSLVAEYEQYF. Combining the CDR3 with reference TRBV5-1 and TRBJ2-7 gives the whole variable domain KAGVTQTPRYLIKTRGQQVTLSCSPISGHRSVSWYQQTPGQGLQFLFEYFSETQRNKGNFPGRFSGRQFSNSRSEMNVSTLELGDSALYLCASSLVAEYEQYFGPGTRLTVT.